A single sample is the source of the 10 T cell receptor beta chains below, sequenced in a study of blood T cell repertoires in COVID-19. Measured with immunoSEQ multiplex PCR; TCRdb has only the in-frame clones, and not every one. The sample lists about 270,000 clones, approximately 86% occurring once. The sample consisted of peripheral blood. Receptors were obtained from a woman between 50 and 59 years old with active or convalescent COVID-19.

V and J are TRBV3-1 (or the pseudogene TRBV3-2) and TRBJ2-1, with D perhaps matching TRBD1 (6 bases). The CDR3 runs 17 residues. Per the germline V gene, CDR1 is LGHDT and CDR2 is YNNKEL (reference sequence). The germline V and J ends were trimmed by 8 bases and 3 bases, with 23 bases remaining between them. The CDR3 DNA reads TGTGCCAGCTCCGTCGACCAGGGGCCACTCTTCTACAATGAGCAGTTCTTC. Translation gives CASSVDQGPLFYNEQFF.

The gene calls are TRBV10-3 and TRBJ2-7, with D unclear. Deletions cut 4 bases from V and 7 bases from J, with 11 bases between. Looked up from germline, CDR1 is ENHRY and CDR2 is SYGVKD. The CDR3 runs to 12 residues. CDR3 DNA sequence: TGTGCCATCAGTGTTAGTTTACAGGAGCAGTACTTC. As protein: CAISVSLQEQYF.

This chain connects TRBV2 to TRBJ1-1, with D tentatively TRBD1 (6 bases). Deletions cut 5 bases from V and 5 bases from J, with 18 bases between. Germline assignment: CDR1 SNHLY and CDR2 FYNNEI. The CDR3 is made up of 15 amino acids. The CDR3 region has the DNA TGTGCCAGCAGTTCAGGGGCGAGGGGAGGGACTGAAGCTTTCTTT. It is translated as CASSSGARGGTEAFF. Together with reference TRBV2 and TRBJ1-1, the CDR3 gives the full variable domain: EPEVTQTPSHQVTQMGQEVILRCVPISNHLYFYWYRQILGQKVEFLVSFYNNEISEKSEIFDDQFSVERPDGSNFTLKIRSTKLEDSAMYFCASSSGARGGTEAFFGQGTRLTVV.

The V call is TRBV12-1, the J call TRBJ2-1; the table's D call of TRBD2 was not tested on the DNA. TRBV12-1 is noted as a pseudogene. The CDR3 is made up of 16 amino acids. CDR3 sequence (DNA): TGTGCCAGCAGCTTTGTCCCAGCGGGAGTCGAAGGTGAGCAGTTCTTC. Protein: CASSFVPAGVEGEQFF.

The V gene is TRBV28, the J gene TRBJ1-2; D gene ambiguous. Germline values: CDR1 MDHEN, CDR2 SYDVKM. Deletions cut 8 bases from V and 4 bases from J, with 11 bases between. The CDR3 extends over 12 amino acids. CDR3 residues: CASYRVPYGYTF. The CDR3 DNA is TGTGCCAGCTATAGAGTACCCTATGGCTACACCTTC.

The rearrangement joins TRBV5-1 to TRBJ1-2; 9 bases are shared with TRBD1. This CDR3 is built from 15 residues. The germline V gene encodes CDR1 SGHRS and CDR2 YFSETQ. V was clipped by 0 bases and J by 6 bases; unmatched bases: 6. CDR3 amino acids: CASSLGTGGMDGYTF. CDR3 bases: TGCGCCAGCAGCTTGGGTACAGGGGGCATGGATGGCTACACCTTC.

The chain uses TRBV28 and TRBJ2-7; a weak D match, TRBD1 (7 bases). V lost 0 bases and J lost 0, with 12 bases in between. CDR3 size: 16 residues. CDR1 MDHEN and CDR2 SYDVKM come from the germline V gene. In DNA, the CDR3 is TGTGCCAGCAGTTTATGGGGGGGACAGAGCTCCTACGAGCAGTACTTC. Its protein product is CASSLWGGQSSYEQYF.

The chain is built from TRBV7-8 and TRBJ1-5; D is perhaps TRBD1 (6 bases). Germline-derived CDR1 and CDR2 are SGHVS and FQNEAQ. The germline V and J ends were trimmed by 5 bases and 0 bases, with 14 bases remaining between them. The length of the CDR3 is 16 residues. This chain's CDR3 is CASSQRTEISNQPQHF. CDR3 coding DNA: TGTGCCAGCAGCCAGCGGACAGAGATTAGCAATCAGCCCCAGCATTTT.

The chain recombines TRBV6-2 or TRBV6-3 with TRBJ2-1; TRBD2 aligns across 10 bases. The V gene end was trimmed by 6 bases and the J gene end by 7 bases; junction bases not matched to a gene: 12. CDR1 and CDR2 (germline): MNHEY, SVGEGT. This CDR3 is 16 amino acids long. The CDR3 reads CASSRLLAGKGNEQFF. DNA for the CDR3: TGTGCCAGCAGCCGCCTACTAGCGGGAAAAGGAAATGAGCAGTTCTTC.

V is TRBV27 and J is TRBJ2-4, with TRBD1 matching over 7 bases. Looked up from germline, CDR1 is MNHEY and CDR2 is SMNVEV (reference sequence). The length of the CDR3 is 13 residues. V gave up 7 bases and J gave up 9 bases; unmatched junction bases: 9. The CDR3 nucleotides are TGTGCCAGCACCTCTCAGGGGGATGGCATTCAGTACTTC. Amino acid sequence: CASTSQGDGIQYF.